This T cell receptor beta chain is drawn from a study of blood T cell repertoires in COVID-19. The overall study: There were acute and convalescent COVID-19 samples, and they came from the United States, Italy and Spain. T cells, B-cell-depleted T cells, or PBMCs provided the cDNA or gDNA that served as material.

V lost 2 bases to trimming and J lost 6 bases, with 11 bases between them. Germline lookup yields CDR1 GTSNPN and CDR2 SVGIG (reference sequence). CDR3 length: 13 residues. In the original analysis: Counts of nucleated cells, estimated from reference gene primer amplification, were obtained. The protocol was immunoSEQ multiplex PCR, while the TCRdb copy is restricted to in-frame clones and leaves out a portion. The V and J calls and clone size come from that table; D and trimming were worked out from the DNA. The sample lists about 29,000 clones, 80% occurring once. The rearrangement joins TRBV30 to TRBJ1-5, with a weak D call TRBD1 (6 bases). The sequenced material came from peripheral blood. This receptor was taken from a woman aged 70-85 years with acute or convalescent COVID-19. CDR3 nucleotides: TGTGCCTGGAGTAGGGGGGAGGGTCAGCCCCAGCATTTT. As protein: CAWSRGEGQPQHF.